A selection of T cell receptor beta chains follows, all from one sample in a study of cytomegalovirus exposure and HLA in healthy donors. Profiling relied on immunoSEQ multiplex PCR, and the TCRdb table lists in-frame clones only, not all of them. The sample shows 150,000 or so clones, approximately 78% of them seen only once. The sequenced sample consisted of PBMCs. These receptors all come from a female donor in good health and CMV-seronegative. Each CDR3 is given with its conserved first and last residue. The D gene is left open where the match is weak.

J	V	length	D	CDR3
TRBJ1-1	TRBV7-3	14	NA	CASRNDPGGTEAFF
TRBJ2-1	TRBV28	15	NA	CASHLAAPPYNEQFF
TRBJ2-3	TRBV29-1	15	TRBD2	CSVTSGRLGGDTQYF
NA	TRBV7-8	14	TRBD1	CASSSGTGYYEQYF
TRBJ2-7	TRBV27	14	TRBD1	CASSTRTGSYEQYF
TRBJ2-5	TRBV5-1	15	TRBD2	CASSSSGRYQETQYF
TRBJ1-6	TRBV11-2	14	NA	CASSAHRVSSPLHF
TRBJ2-7	TRBV18	15	TRBD1	CASSLLQGSSYEQYF
TRBJ2-1	TRBV4-1	15	NA	CASSQEGARGNEQFF
TRBJ1-2	TRBV11-2	13	TRBD1	CASSPGGGYGYTF
TRBJ2-2	TRBV6-4	15	TRBD1	CASSQGAGNTGELFF
TRBJ2-5	TRBV14	15	TRBD1	CASSQGQTYQETQYF
TRBJ2-7	TRBV7-6	16	NA	CASSLMGDMGAGEQYF
TRBJ2-5	TRBV5-6	14	TRBD1	CASSFAGGVETQYF
TRBJ1-2	TRBV6-1	10	NA	CASSGQYYTF
TRBJ2-2	TRBV9	15	NA	CASSVERESTGELFF
TRBJ2-1	TRBV5-6	16	NA	CASSSGSKGSYNEQFF
TRBJ2-3	TRBV30	15	TRBD2	CAWSGLAGRTDTQYF
TRBJ2-7	TRBV25-1	14	NA	CASSEEQEDYEQYF
TRBJ1-1	TRBV15	14	NA	CATSREGGNTEAFF
TRBJ2-2	TRBV21-1	15	NA	CASSKKRGRAGELFF
TRBJ2-1	TRBV28	15	TRBD2	CASRKREGDYNEQFF
TRBJ2-7	TRBV4-1	15	TRBD2	CASSQLAGAIYEQYF
TRBJ1-5	TRBV19	13	TRBD1	CASQGAGNQPQHF
TRBJ2-5	TRBV28	15	TRBD1	CASSPSTTGGETQYF
TRBJ1-4	TRBV19	14	TRBD1	CASSIGTGPEKLFF
TRBJ2-5	TRBV7-2	16	TRBD2	CASRSWGGDPRETQYF
TRBJ1-1	TRBV27	13	NA	CASTGQRRTEAFF
TRBJ2-1	TRBV27	14	NA	CASSFRDSDNEQFF
TRBJ1-2	TRBV5-1	14	NA	CASSLDSSYYGYTF
TRBJ2-5	TRBV11-3	15	NA	CASSLGDSYQETQYF
TRBJ2-3	TRBV11-1	14	NA	CASSLVVSSDTQYF
TRBJ2-3	TRBV7-4	18	TRBD1	CASSLEVTGGRWADTQYF
TRBJ1-2	TRBV29-1	12	NA	CSVSTANYGYTF
TRBJ1-1	TRBV5-1	13	NA	CASSPRRSTEAFF
TRBJ2-1	TRBV30	11	NA	CAWSVGVGQFF
TRBJ1-6	TRBV6-1	13	TRBD1	CASSRDRNSPLHF
TRBJ1-6	TRBV6-5	13	NA	CASSYSTGSPLHF
TRBJ2-5	TRBV28	15	TRBD1	CASSFETGVFQTQYF
TRBJ2-7	TRBV28	13	NA	CASRPTGRDEQYF
TRBJ2-5	TRBV5-3	15	TRBD2	CARSYLGLASETQYF
TRBJ1-5	TRBV28	15	NA	CASSLHRTANQPQHF